A selection of T cell receptor beta chains follows, all from one sample in a study of blood T cell repertoires in COVID-19. Only in-frame clones appear in the TCRdb table, and some are missing; sequencing was by immunoSEQ multiplex PCR. Seen here are approximately 210,000 clones, around 84% observed once, and the top ten hold roughly 11%. The sequenced sample consisted of peripheral blood. The receptors here all came from a man aged 50-60 years with COVID-19, enrolled during active disease. Each CDR3 is given with its conserved first and last residue. A D gene is named only where the DNA matches it firmly. Expanded clones get a size class; other rows say once, few or many, or leave the size out.

v_gene: TRBV7-6; abundance: NA; j_gene: TRBJ2-7; d_gene: TRBD1; CDR3aa: CASSLGALPGQGAFEQYF; CDR3nt: TGTGCCAGCAGCTTAGGCGCCCTACCGGGACAGGGGGCGTTCGAGCAGTACTTC
v_gene: TRBV2; abundance: NA; j_gene: TRBJ2-7; d_gene: NA; CDR3aa: CASSERFQGIEQYF; CDR3nt: TGTGCCAGCAGTGAAAGGTTCCAGGGGATCGAGCAGTACTTC
v_gene: TRBV7-8; abundance: NA; j_gene: TRBJ2-1; d_gene: NA; CDR3aa: CASSPASGNEQFF; CDR3nt: TGTGCCAGCAGCCCAGCAAGCGGCAATGAGCAGTTCTTC
v_gene: TRBV4-1; abundance: NA; j_gene: TRBJ1-3; d_gene: NA; CDR3aa: CASSQVQGTLSGNTIYF; CDR3nt: TGCGCCAGCAGCCAAGTGCAAGGGACTCTCTCTGGAAACACCATATATTTT
v_gene: TRBV3-1/TRBV3-2; abundance: NA; j_gene: TRBJ2-7; d_gene: TRBD2; CDR3aa: CASSPGGPGSYEQYF; CDR3nt: TGTGCCAGCAGCCCGGGGGGGCCGGGGTCCTACGAGCAGTACTTC
v_gene: TRBV10-1; abundance: NA; j_gene: TRBJ2-1; d_gene: NA; CDR3aa: CASSPGQGRLAGRNNEQFF; CDR3nt: TGCGCCAGCAGTCCGGGACAGGGGAGACTAGCGGGGAGAAACAATGAGCAGTTCTTC
v_gene: TRBV19; abundance: NA; j_gene: TRBJ1-1; d_gene: NA; CDR3aa: CASSMGGLNTEAFF; CDR3nt: TGTGCCAGTAGTATGGGAGGATTGAACACTGAAGCTTTCTTT
v_gene: TRBV19; abundance: NA; j_gene: TRBJ1-5; d_gene: NA; CDR3aa: CASSIDLLTVWYQPQHF; CDR3nt: TGTGCCAGTAGTATAGATCTGCTCACAGTTTGGTATCAGCCCCAGCATTTT
v_gene: TRBV5-6; abundance: NA; j_gene: TRBJ2-5; d_gene: NA; CDR3aa: CASSLVLTGETQYF; CDR3nt: TGTGCCAGCAGCTTGGTTCTTACAGGAGAGACCCAGTACTTC
v_gene: TRBV6-1; abundance: NA; j_gene: TRBJ1-1; d_gene: NA; CDR3aa: CASSEALVSYPVNTEAFF; CDR3nt: TGTGCCAGCAGTGAGGCGCTCGTTAGCTACCCGGTGAACACTGAAGCTTTCTTT
v_gene: TRBV7-9; abundance: once; j_gene: TRBJ2-5; d_gene: TRBD1; CDR3aa: CASGLTGTAQETQYF; CDR3nt: TGTGCCAGCGGATTGACCGGGACAGCCCAAGAGACCCAGTACTTC
v_gene: TRBV18; abundance: NA; j_gene: TRBJ2-1; d_gene: TRBD2; CDR3aa: CASSPPGGTSGSKQFF; CDR3nt: TGTGCCAGCTCACCCCCTGGAGGGACTAGCGGGAGCAAGCAGTTCTTC
v_gene: TRBV15; abundance: NA; j_gene: TRBJ2-5; d_gene: TRBD1; CDR3aa: CATSLGTGRVQETQYF; CDR3nt: TGTGCCACCAGCTTAGGGACAGGGAGAGTCCAAGAGACCCAGTACTTC
v_gene: TRBV7-2; abundance: NA; j_gene: TRBJ1-2; d_gene: NA; CDR3aa: CASSLVLRTYGYTF; CDR3nt: TGTGCCAGCAGCTTAGTGCTGAGAACTTATGGCTACACCTTC
v_gene: TRBV30; abundance: NA; j_gene: TRBJ1-5; d_gene: NA; CDR3aa: CASRGGSNQPQHF; CDR3nt: TGTGCCTCAAGGGGGGGTAGCAATCAGCCCCAGCATTTT
v_gene: TRBV27; abundance: NA; j_gene: TRBJ1-3; d_gene: TRBD1; CDR3aa: CASRPTGGLNTIYF; CDR3nt: TGTGCCAGCAGACCGACAGGGGGCTTAAACACCATATATTTT
v_gene: TRBV10-3; abundance: few; j_gene: TRBJ2-7; d_gene: TRBD1; CDR3aa: CAIREDRGLSYEQYF; CDR3nt: TGTGCCATCAGGGAAGACAGGGGGCTGTCCTACGAGCAGTACTTC
v_gene: TRBV12-3/TRBV12-4; abundance: NA; j_gene: TRBJ1-6; d_gene: NA; CDR3aa: CASSSDSNSPLHF; CDR3nt: TGTGCCAGCAGCTCGGACAGTAATTCACCCCTCCACTTT
v_gene: TRBV9; abundance: NA; j_gene: TRBJ2-7; d_gene: TRBD1; CDR3aa: CASSVGGTVEQYF; CDR3nt: TGTGCCAGCAGCGTAGGAGGGACAGTCGAGCAGTACTTC
v_gene: TRBV19; abundance: NA; j_gene: TRBJ2-7; d_gene: NA; CDR3aa: CASSIVNGHYEQYF; CDR3nt: TGTGCCAGTAGTATAGTAAACGGACACTACGAGCAGTACTTC
v_gene: TRBV9; abundance: NA; j_gene: TRBJ1-1; d_gene: NA; CDR3aa: CASSPSAGEFEAFF; CDR3nt: TGTGCCAGCAGCCCCTCGGCGGGCGAGTTTGAAGCTTTCTTT
v_gene: TRBV7-9; abundance: NA; j_gene: TRBJ1-2; d_gene: TRBD1; CDR3aa: CASSYGQGGSYGYTF; CDR3nt: TGTGCCAGCAGCTACGGACAGGGGGGTTCCTATGGCTACACCTTC
v_gene: TRBV6-5; abundance: NA; j_gene: TRBJ1-2; d_gene: NA; CDR3aa: CATSETAYGYTF; CDR3nt: TGTGCCACATCAGAGACAGCCTATGGCTACACCTTC
v_gene: TRBV3-1/TRBV3-2; abundance: few; j_gene: TRBJ2-5; d_gene: NA; CDR3aa: CASSPGGGLETQYF; CDR3nt: TGTGCCAGCAGCCCAGGTGGGGGGTTGGAGACCCAGTACTTC
v_gene: TRBV5-1; abundance: once; j_gene: TRBJ2-7; d_gene: NA; CDR3aa: CASSWGGGVHLEQYF; CDR3nt: TGCGCCAGCAGCTGGGGTGGCGGGGTACATCTCGAGCAGTACTTC
v_gene: TRBV3-1/TRBV3-2; abundance: NA; j_gene: TRBJ2-2; d_gene: NA; CDR3aa: CASSPVAGELFF; CDR3nt: TGTGCCAGCAGCCCGGTGGCCGGGGAGCTGTTTTTT
v_gene: TRBV6-5; abundance: NA; j_gene: TRBJ1-6; d_gene: TRBD1; CDR3aa: CASRQTGGNSPLHF; CDR3nt: TGTGCCAGCAGACAGACAGGGGGAAATTCACCCCTCCACTTT
v_gene: TRBV6-5; abundance: NA; j_gene: TRBJ2-5; d_gene: TRBD1; CDR3aa: CASSYRGPRNQETQYF; CDR3nt: TGTGCCAGCAGTTACAGGGGGCCGAGGAACCAAGAGACCCAGTACTTC